This T cell receptor beta chain comes out of a study of blood T cell repertoires in COVID-19. Study-wide background: COVID-19 samples from acute and convalescent phases originated in the United States, Italy and Spain.

TCRdb's table, derived via immunoSEQ multiplex PCR, lists solely in-frame clones and lacks some. The sample holds more than 200,000 clones, 88% seen once. Individuals aged about 18 to 89 years were recruited from about two dozen US areas. The germline V gene encodes CDR1 SGHRS and CDR2 YFSETQ. Trimming stripped 4 bases from V and 5 bases from J, with 16 bases between. The CDR3 runs to 15 residues. Sequenced material: PBMCs or T cells enriched from blood (not recorded which). This chain links TRBV5-1 with TRBJ2-1, with D possibly matching TRBD1 (6 bases). The origin of this receptor is a woman aged 25 to 39 who had been exposed to COVID-19. CDR3 in amino acids: CASSIEPGQHNEQFF. As DNA, the CDR3 is TGCGCCAGCAGCATTGAACCCGGACAGCACAATGAGCAGTTCTTC.